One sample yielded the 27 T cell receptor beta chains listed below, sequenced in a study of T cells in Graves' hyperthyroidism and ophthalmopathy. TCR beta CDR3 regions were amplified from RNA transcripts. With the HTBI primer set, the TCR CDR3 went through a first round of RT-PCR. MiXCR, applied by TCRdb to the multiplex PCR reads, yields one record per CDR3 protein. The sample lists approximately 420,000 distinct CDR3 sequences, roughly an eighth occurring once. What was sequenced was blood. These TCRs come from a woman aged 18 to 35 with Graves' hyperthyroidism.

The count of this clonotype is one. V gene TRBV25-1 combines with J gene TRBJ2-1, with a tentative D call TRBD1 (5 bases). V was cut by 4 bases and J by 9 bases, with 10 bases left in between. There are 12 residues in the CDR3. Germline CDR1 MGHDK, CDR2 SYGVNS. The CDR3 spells CASSGTTVEQFF. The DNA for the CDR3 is TGTGCCAGCAGTGGGACGACAGTTGAGCAGTTCTTC.

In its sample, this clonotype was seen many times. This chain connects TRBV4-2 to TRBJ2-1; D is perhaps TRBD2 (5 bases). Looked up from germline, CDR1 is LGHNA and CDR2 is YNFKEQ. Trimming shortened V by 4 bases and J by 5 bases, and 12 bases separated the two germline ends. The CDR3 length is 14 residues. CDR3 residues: CASSPVGADNEQFF. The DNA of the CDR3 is TGTGCCAGCAGCCCCGTCGGAGCGGACAATGAGCAGTTCTTC.

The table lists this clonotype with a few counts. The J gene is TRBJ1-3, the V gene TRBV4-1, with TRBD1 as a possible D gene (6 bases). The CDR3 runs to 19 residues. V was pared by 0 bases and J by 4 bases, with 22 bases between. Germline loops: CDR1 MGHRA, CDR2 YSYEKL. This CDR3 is CASSQDVTVTGKRGNTIYF. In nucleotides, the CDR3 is TGCGCCAGCAGCCAAGATGTTACCGTTACAGGGAAACGAGGAAACACCATATATTTT.

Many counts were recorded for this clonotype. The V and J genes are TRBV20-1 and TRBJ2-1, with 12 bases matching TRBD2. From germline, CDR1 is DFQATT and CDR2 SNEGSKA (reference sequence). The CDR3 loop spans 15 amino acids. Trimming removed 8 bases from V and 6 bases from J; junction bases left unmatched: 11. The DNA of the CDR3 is TGCAGTCGATCCACACTAGCGGGAGGAGGCAATGAGCAGTTCTTC. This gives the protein CSRSTLAGGGNEQFF.

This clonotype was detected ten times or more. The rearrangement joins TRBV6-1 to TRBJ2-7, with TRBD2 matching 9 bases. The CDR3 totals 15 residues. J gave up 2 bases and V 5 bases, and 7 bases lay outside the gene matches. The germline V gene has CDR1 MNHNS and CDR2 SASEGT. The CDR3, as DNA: TGTGCCAGCAGTTCCGGGACTAGCAGTCCCTACGAGCAGTACTTC. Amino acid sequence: CASSSGTSSPYEQYF.

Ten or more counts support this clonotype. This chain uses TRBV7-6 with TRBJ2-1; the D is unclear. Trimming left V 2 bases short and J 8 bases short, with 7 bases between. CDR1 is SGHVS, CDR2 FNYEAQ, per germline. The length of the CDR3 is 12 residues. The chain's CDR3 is CASSLRGDEQFF. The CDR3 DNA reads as TGTGCCAGCAGCTTAAGAGGAGATGAGCAGTTCTTC.

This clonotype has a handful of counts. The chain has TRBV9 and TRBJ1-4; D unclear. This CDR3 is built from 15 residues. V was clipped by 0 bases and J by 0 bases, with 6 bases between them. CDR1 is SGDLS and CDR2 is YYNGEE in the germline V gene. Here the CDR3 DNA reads TGTGCCAGCAGCGTAGACAGCACAACTAATGAAAAACTGTTTTTT. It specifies CASSVDSTTNEKLFF.

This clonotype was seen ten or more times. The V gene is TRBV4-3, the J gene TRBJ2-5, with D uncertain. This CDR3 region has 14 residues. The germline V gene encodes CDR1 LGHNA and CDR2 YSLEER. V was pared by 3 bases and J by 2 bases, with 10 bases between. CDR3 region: CASSHGIRQETQYF. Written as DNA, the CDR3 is TGCGCCAGCAGCCATGGCATAAGGCAAGAGACCCAGTACTTC.

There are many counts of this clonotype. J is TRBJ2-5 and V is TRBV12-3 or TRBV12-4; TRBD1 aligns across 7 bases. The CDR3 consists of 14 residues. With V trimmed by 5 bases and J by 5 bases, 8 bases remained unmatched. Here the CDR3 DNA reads TGTGCCAGCAGTAACAACAGGGGCGGGGAGACCCAGTACTTC. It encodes CASSNNRGGETQYF.

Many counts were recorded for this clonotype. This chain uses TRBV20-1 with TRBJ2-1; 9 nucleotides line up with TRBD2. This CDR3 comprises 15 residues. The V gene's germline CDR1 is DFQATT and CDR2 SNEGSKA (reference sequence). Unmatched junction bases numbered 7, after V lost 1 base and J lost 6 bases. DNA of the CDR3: TGCAGTGCTAGAGGCGTTAGCGGGAGTGGCAATGAGCAGTTCTTC. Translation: CSARGVSGSGNEQFF.

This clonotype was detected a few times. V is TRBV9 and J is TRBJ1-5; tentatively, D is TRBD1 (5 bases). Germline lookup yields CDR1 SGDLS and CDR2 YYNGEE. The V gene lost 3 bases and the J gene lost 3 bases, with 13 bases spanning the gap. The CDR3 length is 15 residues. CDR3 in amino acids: CASSAQAYDNQPQHF. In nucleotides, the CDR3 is TGTGCCAGCAGCGCACAGGCGTACGACAATCAGCCCCAGCATTTT.

The CDR3 coding sequence is TGTGCCAGCAGTTATGGGGGGAAATCCTACGAGCAGTACTTC. Translated, it gives CASSYGGKSYEQYF. The gene calls are TRBV6-5 and TRBJ2-7, with D possibly TRBD2 on 6 matching bases. The ends were cut back, 3 bases at V and 1 base at J, with 10 bases in the middle. CDR1 and CDR2 (germline): MNHEY, SVGAGI. The CDR3 runs 14 residues.

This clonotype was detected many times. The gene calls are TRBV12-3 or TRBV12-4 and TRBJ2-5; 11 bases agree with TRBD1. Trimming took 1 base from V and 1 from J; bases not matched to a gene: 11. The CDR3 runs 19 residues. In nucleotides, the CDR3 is TGTGCCAGCAGTTTAGATCCGGGACAGGGGGGCTTTTTCCAAGAGACCCAGTACTTC. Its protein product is CASSLDPGQGGFFQETQYF.

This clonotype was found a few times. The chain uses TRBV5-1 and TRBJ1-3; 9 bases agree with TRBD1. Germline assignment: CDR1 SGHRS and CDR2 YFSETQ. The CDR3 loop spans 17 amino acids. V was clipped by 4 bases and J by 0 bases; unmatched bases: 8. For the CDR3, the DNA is TGCGCCAGCAGCGGACAGGGGCGGGGAGACTCTGGAAACACCATATATTTT. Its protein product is CASSGQGRGDSGNTIYF.

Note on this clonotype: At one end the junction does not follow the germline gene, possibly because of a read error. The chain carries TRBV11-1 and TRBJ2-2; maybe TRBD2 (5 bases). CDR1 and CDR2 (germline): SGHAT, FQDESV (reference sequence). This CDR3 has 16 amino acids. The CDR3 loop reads CASSQPRDIPTGELFF. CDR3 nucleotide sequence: TGCGCCAGCAGCCAACCTCGGGATATCCCCACCGGGGAGCTGTTTTTT.

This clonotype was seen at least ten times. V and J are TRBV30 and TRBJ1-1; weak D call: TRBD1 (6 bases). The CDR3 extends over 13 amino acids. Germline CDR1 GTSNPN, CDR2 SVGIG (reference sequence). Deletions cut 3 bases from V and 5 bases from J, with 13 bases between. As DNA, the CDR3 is TGTGCCTGGAGAAAGGGGCAGGGGACTGAAGCTTTCTTT. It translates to CAWRKGQGTEAFF.

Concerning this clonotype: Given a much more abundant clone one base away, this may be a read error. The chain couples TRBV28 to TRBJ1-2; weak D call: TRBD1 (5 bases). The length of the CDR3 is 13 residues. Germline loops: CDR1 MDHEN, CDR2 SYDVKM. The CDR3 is CAGRPTVHYGYTF. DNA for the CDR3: TGTGCCGGCAGACCGACAGTACACTATGGCTACACCTTC.

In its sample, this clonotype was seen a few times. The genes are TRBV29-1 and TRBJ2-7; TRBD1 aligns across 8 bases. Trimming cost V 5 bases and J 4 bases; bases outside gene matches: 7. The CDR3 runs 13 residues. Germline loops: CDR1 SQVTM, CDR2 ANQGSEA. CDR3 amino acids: CSVRPGGSYEQYF. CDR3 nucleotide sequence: TGCAGCGTTCGCCCAGGGGGCTCTTACGAGCAGTACTTC.

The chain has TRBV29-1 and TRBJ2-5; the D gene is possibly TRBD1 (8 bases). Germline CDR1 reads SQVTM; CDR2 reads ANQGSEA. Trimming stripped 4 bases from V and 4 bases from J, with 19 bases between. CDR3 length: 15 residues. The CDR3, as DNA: TGCAGCGTTGGGGACTACAGGGGGAGACGAGAGACCCAGTACTTC. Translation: CSVGDYRGRRETQYF.

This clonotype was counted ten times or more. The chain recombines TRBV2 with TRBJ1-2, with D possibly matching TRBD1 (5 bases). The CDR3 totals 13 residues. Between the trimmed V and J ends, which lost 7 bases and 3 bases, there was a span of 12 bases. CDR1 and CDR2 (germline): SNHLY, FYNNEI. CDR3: CASTAGDDYGYTF. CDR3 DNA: TGTGCCAGCACCGCCGGGGACGACTATGGCTACACCTTC.

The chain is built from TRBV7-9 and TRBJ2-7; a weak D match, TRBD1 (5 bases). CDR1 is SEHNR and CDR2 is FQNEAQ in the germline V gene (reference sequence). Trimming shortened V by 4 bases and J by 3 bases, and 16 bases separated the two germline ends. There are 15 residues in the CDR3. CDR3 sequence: CASSSGREILYEQYF. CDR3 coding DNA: TGTGCCAGCAGCTCCGGCAGGGAAATTCTCTACGAGCAGTACTTC.

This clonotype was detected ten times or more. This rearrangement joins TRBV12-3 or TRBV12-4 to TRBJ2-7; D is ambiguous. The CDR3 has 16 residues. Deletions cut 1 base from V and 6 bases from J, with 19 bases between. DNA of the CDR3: TGTGCCAGCAGTTTAGTCGTGTCCGGCCAAAGGATCGAGCAGTACTTC. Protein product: CASSLVVSGQRIEQYF.

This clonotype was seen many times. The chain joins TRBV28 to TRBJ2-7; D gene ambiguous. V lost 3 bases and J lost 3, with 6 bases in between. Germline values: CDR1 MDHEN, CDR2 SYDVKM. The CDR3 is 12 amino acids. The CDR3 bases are TGTGCCAGCAGTTTGGAAGACTACGAGCAGTACTTC. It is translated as CASSLEDYEQYF.

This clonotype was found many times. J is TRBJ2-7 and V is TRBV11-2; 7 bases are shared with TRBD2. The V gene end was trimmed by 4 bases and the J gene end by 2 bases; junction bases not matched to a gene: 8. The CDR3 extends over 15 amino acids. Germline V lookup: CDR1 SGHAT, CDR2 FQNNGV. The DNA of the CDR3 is TGTGCCAGCAGCTCCGCCCCTAGCGGCCCCTACGAGCAGTACTTC. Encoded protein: CASSSAPSGPYEQYF.

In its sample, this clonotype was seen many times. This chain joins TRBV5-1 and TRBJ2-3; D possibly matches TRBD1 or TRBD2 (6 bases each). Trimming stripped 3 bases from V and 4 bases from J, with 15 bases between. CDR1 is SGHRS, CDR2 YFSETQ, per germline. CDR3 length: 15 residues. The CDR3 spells CASSWNEGGADTQYF. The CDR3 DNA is TGCGCCAGCAGCTGGAACGAGGGGGGTGCAGATACGCAGTATTTT.

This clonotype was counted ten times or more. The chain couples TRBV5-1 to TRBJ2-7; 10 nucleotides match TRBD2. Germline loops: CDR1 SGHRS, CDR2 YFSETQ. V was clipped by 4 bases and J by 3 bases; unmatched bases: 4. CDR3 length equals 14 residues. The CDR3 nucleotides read TGCGCCAGCAGCCCCGGGACTAGCGACTACGAGCAGTACTTC. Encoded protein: CASSPGTSDYEQYF.

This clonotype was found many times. Here the CDR3 reads CAISESGLNNEQFF. For the CDR3, the DNA is TGTGCCATCAGTGAGTCGGGACTTAACAATGAGCAGTTCTTC. The V and J genes are TRBV10-3 and TRBJ2-1; maybe TRBD2 (6 bases). This CDR3 is 14 amino acids long. The germline V and J ends were trimmed by 0 bases and 5 bases, with 8 bases remaining between them. Germline CDR1 is ENHRY and CDR2 is SYGVKD.